These 20 T cell receptor beta chains originate from one sample sequenced in a study of vaccination and CD4 T cells after COVID-19. For these receptors, no antigen is known. The Oncomine TCR Beta short-read assay was applied to DNA of cultured CD4+ T cells. Via MiXCR, TCRdb re-called the PCR reads, giving one row per CDR3 protein. This table holds about 19,000 distinct CDR3 sequences, about 23% found once. The treatment is: roughly 11-day PBMC culture with coronavirus spike peptide pools or control peptides (ViraFEST assay). Sample: cultured CD4+ T cells from blood. These TCRs come from a human donor with COVID-19.

This clonotype was picked up a small number of times. The V call is TRBV5-1, the J call TRBJ2-5; D perhaps matches TRBD1 (5 bases). Trimming left V 2 bases short and J 0 bases short, with 23 bases between. Germline V gene data show CDR1 as SGHRS and CDR2 as YFSETQ. The CDR3 totals 19 residues. CDR3 amino acids: CASSFYPSQGQGYQETQYF. CDR3 sequence (DNA): TGCGCCAGCAGCTTTTACCCCTCGCAGGGTCAGGGATACCAAGAGACCCAGTACTTC.

This clonotype was recorded a few times. V and J are TRBV4-2 and TRBJ1-6, with TRBD1 identical over 8 bases. The CDR3 length is 16 residues. The V and J ends lost 0 bases and 5 bases, in that order; junction bases with no gene match: 3. Germline V CDR1 and CDR2: LGHNA, YNFKEQ. In DNA, the CDR3 is TGTGCCAGCAGCCAAGAGCCAGGGGGCCATAATTCACCCCTCCACTTT. Protein: CASSQEPGGHNSPLHF.

By share, this clonotype counts as medium-sized. The J gene is TRBJ1-5, the V gene TRBV20-1; 7 nucleotides align to TRBD1. V lost 3 bases, J lost 6 bases, and 11 bases stayed unmatched. The germline V gene has CDR1 DFQATT and CDR2 SNEGSKA (reference sequence). This CDR3 region has 15 residues. The CDR3, as DNA: TGCAGTGCTAGCCCAGGAAGGGGGCTCGGTCAGCCCCAGCATTTT. It encodes CSASPGRGLGQPQHF.

This chain connects TRBV5-6 to TRBJ2-7; perhaps TRBD2 as D (7 bases). Germline V gives CDR1 SGHDT, CDR2 YYEEEE. The V end was cut by 0 bases, the J end by 2 bases, with 12 bases between. The CDR3 is 15 residues long. The CDR3 spells CASSLDGGLPYEQYF. The CDR3 DNA sequence: TGTGCCAGCAGCTTGGACGGGGGGCTACCCTACGAGCAGTACTTC.

In the case of this clonotype: A much larger clone sits a single nucleotide away, making a read error possible. The missing conserved phenylalanine or tryptophan at the end of this CDR3 makes a read error likely. This sequence joins TRBV15 and TRBJ1-2; D may be TRBD1 (6 bases). The V gene's germline CDR1 is LNHNV and CDR2 YYDKDF (reference sequence). The length of the CDR3 is 15 residues. Trimming cost V 3 bases and J 5 bases, with 16 bases left between them. The DNA of the CDR3 is TGTGCCACCAGCAGGGTAGCAGGGGAAAGTTATGGCTACACCATC. The encoded protein is CATSRVAGESYGYTI.

The CDR3 sequence is CASRVTGAGYTF. The CDR3, as DNA: TGTGCCAGCAGGGTGACAGGGGCGGGCTACACCTTC. This chain uses TRBV6-1 with TRBJ1-2; 8 positions agree with TRBD1. The junction had 5 bases not matched to a gene; V was cut back by 6 bases and J by 8 bases. This CDR3 has 12 residues. In germline, CDR1 is MNHNS, CDR2 SASEGT.

This clonotype was observed a single time. This chain links TRBV1 with TRBJ2-1; TRBD1, as called in the table, went unchecked against the DNA. TRBV1 is designated a pseudogene. The CDR3 is made up of 13 amino acids. CDR3 DNA sequence: TGCACCAGCAGCCAAGACTGTCGCATCGAGCAGTTCTTC. Translated, it gives CTSSQDCRIEQFF.

J is TRBJ1-5 and V is TRBV5-1; D gene uncertain. Per germline, CDR1 SGHRS and CDR2 YFSETQ. V lost 0 bases and J 7 bases, leaving 14 bases between the germline ends. The CDR3 is 15 amino acids. DNA of the CDR3: TGCGCCAGCAGCTTGGATGGGCAAGGAGGCCAGCCCCAGCATTTT. Its protein product is CASSLDGQGGQPQHF. Filled out from reference TRBV5-1 and TRBJ1-5, the complete variable domain reads KAGVTQTPRYLIKTRGQQVTLSCSPISGHRSVSWYQQTPGQGLQFLFEYFSETQRNKGNFPGRFSGRQFSNSRSEMNVSTLELGDSALYLCASSLDGQGGQPQHFGDGTRLSIL.

The CDR3 loop reads CATSDGLAGGVDTQYF. The CDR3, as DNA: TGTGCCACCAGTGATGGACTAGCGGGGGGTGTGGATACGCAGTATTTT. This chain joins TRBV24-1 and TRBJ2-3; 14 bases match TRBD2. CDR3 size: 16 residues. Trimming removed 3 bases from V and 6 bases from J; junction bases left unmatched: 4. Germline V gene sequence: CDR1 KGHDR, CDR2 SFDVKD.

The chain joins TRBV15 to TRBJ2-7, with TRBD2 matching over 8 bases. The CDR3 length is 17 residues. V dropped 1 base and J dropped 1; count of bases not matched to a gene: 9. The germline CDR1 and CDR2 sequences are LNHNV and YYDKDF (reference sequence). The CDR3 nucleotides are TGTGCCACCAGCAGAGCCCGCTTGACTAGCGTATCCTACGAGCAGTACTTC. This translates into CATSRARLTSVSYEQYF.

There are a few counts of this clonotype. The CDR3 DNA reads as TGCGCCAGCAGTGAGTCGATGGGTACCCGGGGGACTGAAGCTTTCTTT. Its protein product is CASSESMGTRGTEAFF. The J gene is TRBJ1-1, the V gene TRBV10-2, with D maybe TRBD1 (5 bases). Trimming took off 0 bases at V and 5 bases at J, with 16 bases between the two ends. This CDR3 is 16 amino acids long. Germline values: CDR1 WSHSY, CDR2 SAAADI.

As DNA, the CDR3 is TGTGCCAGCAGCGTACGGGATTTTGGAAGGGAGACCCAGTACTTC. Translating gives CASSVRDFGRETQYF. The rearrangement links TRBV5-6 to TRBJ2-5, with a possible D match to TRBD2 (5 bases). In germline, CDR1 is SGHDT, CDR2 YYEEEE. This CDR3 is 15 amino acids long. Trimming shortened V by 4 bases and J by 5 bases, and 18 bases separated the two germline ends.

This clonotype was recorded a few times. The chain combines TRBV27 with TRBJ2-5; TRBD2 agrees at 13 bases. Unmatched junction bases numbered 5, after V lost 5 bases and J lost 2 bases. Germline assignment: CDR1 MNHEY and CDR2 SMNVEV (reference sequence). CDR3 length: 16 amino acids. The CDR3 DNA follows: TGTGCCAGCAGTCCGTGGACTAGCGGGGGACAAGAGACCCAGTACTTC. Protein product: CASSPWTSGGQETQYF.

A few counts support this clonotype. The V and J genes are TRBV28 and TRBJ2-7; 8 bases match TRBD2. This CDR3 spans 14 amino acids. V shed 6 bases, J shed 0 bases, and the junction held 4 bases outside the gene matches. Germline loops: CDR1 MDHEN, CDR2 SYDVKM. The CDR3: CASSSAGDSYEQYF. CDR3 nucleotide sequence: TGTGCCAGCAGCTCAGCGGGGGACTCCTACGAGCAGTACTTC.

This clonotype was seen a few times. This chain uses TRBV1 with TRBJ2-3; the table's D call TRBD2 went unverified against the DNA. TRBV1 is shown as a pseudogene. The CDR3 runs to 16 residues. The CDR3 DNA sequence: TGCACCAGCAGCCAAGGCCGGCGGGGGGGCCGTTATACGCAGTATTTT. Amino acids: CTSSQGRRGGRYTQYF.

This clonotype was detected only a few times. The chain has TRBV7-2 and TRBJ2-6; TRBD1 matches 7 bases. After removal of 1 base from V and 11 bases from J, the junction contained 8 bases not matched to a gene. The CDR3 sequence is 15 residues long. The germline V gene encodes CDR1 SGHTA and CDR2 FQGNSA. CDR3 in amino acids: CASSLEGAPGDVLTF. CDR3 in DNA: TGTGCCAGCAGCTTAGAGGGGGCCCCGGGCGACGTCCTGACTTTC.

The chain has TRBV12-3 or TRBV12-4 and TRBJ1-4; TRBD1 matches 11 bases. The ends lost 5 bases at V and 12 bases at J; junction bases unmatched: 8. This CDR3 spans 14 amino acids. CDR3 amino acids: CASSLWTGGRELFF. The CDR3, as DNA: TGTGCCAGCAGTCTATGGACAGGGGGCAGGGAACTGTTTTTT.

This clonotype was detected only a few times. V is TRBV6-1 and J is TRBJ1-4; TRBD1 matches 9 bases. Trimming took 0 bases from V and 5 from J; bases not matched to a gene: 1. The CDR3 consists of 15 residues. The germline gives CDR1 MNHNS, CDR2 SASEGT. CDR3: CASSEAGTGNEKLFF. CDR3 coding DNA: TGTGCCAGCAGTGAAGCCGGGACAGGGAATGAAAAACTGTTTTTT.

V gene TRBV2 combines with J gene TRBJ2-3, with D uncertain. Germline values: CDR1 SNHLY, CDR2 FYNNEI. The CDR3 is 14 residues long. Trimming shortened V by 3 bases and J by 2 bases, and 9 bases separated the two germline ends. Here the CDR3 DNA reads TGTGCCAGCAGTGATGGGCTCCTCACAGATACGCAGTATTTT. Translated: CASSDGLLTDTQYF.

In this sample, this clonotype turned up a few times. This chain uses TRBV10-1 with TRBJ2-3, with a weak D call TRBD2 (5 bases). The CDR3 has 12 residues. V lost 9 bases, J lost 3 bases, and 10 bases lay in between. Germline values: CDR1 WNHNN, CDR2 SYGVQD (reference sequence). The CDR3 region has the DNA TGCGCCAGGTTCAAGCGGACAGATACGCAGTATTTT. As protein: CARFKRTDTQYF.